The text below deals with one T cell receptor beta chain. Its specificity is unknown. The sample belongs to a study of cytomegalovirus exposure and HLA in healthy donors. General study results and limits: The classifier, whose performance was assessed in both the original and validation cohorts, reportedly diagnosed cytomegalovirus status with high specificity and sensitivity. Many donors shared some public TCRs, even though most TCR sequences were rare. Under in vitro conditions, a few CMV-associated chains were confirmed as specific for CMV antigens.

Libraries were prepared by immunoSEQ multiplex PCR; TCRdb keeps only in-frame clonotypes and omits some of them. The table shows some 170,000 clones, with 86% occurring only once. This CDR3 has 14 amino acids. The germline gives CDR1 MDHEN, CDR2 SYDVKM. V lost 7 bases to trimming and J lost 6 bases, with 15 bases between them. J is TRBJ1-4 and V is TRBV28; D might be TRBD1 (5 bases). The material sequenced was PBMCs. The receptor comes from a man younger than 35 in good health and CMV-seropositive. The CDR3 sequence: CASKGARWDEKLFF. The CDR3 DNA reads TGTGCCAGCAAAGGGGCCAGGTGGGATGAAAAACTGTTTTTT. The variable domain in full, completed from reference TRBV28 and TRBJ1-4, reads DVKVTQSSRYLVKRTGEKVFLECVQDMDHENMFWYRQDPGLGLRLIYFSYDVKMKEKGDIPEGYSVSREKKERFSLILESASTNQTSMYLCASKGARWDEKLFFGSGTQLSVL.